Sequencing of this T cell receptor (beta chain) was carried out in a study of T cells in localized non-small cell lung cancer. Method: immunoSEQ multiplex PCR; TCRdb's copy keeps in-frame clones and lacks some. Altogether fewer than 35,000 clones are present, around four fifths being singletons, with the ten largest covering about two fifths. CDR3 size: 14 residues. Germline lookup yields CDR1 SEHNR and CDR2 FQNEAQ (reference sequence). V was pared by 2 bases and J by 8 bases, with 13 bases between. This clonotype originated in a male donor at least 60 years old with stage II squamous cell lung carcinoma. The chain is built from TRBV7-9 and TRBJ2-1; TRBD2 might be the D (5 bases). Source: peripheral blood, taken before any cancer treatment. The CDR3 region has the DNA TGTGCCAGCAGCTTAATTTTAACGGAGGATGAGCAGTTCTTC. As protein: CASSLILTEDEQFF.